The source of this T cell receptor (beta chain) is a study of persistence of HIV-infected CD4 T cells. Lysates of CMV-infected fibroblasts at 10 ug/mL stimulated these cells. Sorting selected CD4+ T cells upregulating both CD40 ligand and CD69. As for this clone: Its antigen is unidentified.

This CDR3 is 15 amino acids long. Germline V gene data show CDR1 as SGHTA and CDR2 as FQGNSA. Trimming cost V 6 bases and J 0 bases, with 13 bases left between them. The immunoSEQ assay was version 4, run in survey mode. Method: immunoSEQ multiplex PCR; TCRdb's copy keeps in-frame clones and lacks some. The sample contains about 13,000 clones, over 60% of which appear only once. The chain couples TRBV7-2 to TRBJ2-3, with a weak D call TRBD2 (7 bases). This TCR derives from an adult man with HIV who was CMV-seropositive. Sequencing was performed on CD4+ T cells sorted from PBMCs after roughly 18-hour stimulation, taken from a patient who received antiretroviral therapy. The CDR3 sequence is CASRKGGGSTDTQYF. The CDR3, as DNA: TGTGCCAGCAGAAAAGGGGGGGGGAGCACAGATACGCAGTATTTT.